The clone carrying this TCR beta chain was seen more than once but under ten times. Produced via immunoSEQ multiplex PCR; TCRdb's table is partial and in-frame only. The sample has 25,000 or so clones, roughly 65% seen once; the top ten hold 10% to 15%. Trimming stripped 5 bases from V and 7 bases from J, with 9 bases between. From germline, CDR1 is DFQATT and CDR2 SNEGSKA (reference sequence). The CDR3 length is 11 residues. This entry is derived from a study of PD-1 blockade in classical Hodgkin lymphoma. Autologous stem cell transplantation was followed by relapse in every patient, and brentuximab vedotin exposure varied.

The V call is TRBV20-1, the J call TRBJ2-1; weak D call: TRBD1 (6 bases). This receptor was taken from a human donor with classical Hodgkin lymphoma. The sequences come from peripheral blood mononuclear cells (PBMCs), collected before the second cycle of nivolumab. The CDR3 sequence is CSAVRGNEQFF. Here the CDR3 DNA reads TGCAGTGCTGTAAGGGGGAATGAGCAGTTCTTC.